The entry that follows covers one T cell receptor (beta chain) sequence. The target antigen is unknown. These data are taken from a study of blood T cells in healthy people across ages. Turning to the study itself: About one barcoded beta molecule per two T cells came from capture by template switching. Study results and caveats: Significant beta diversity loss was already apparent by age approximately 40, declining roughly linearly.

For the second PCR, which ran for about 7 to 12 cycles, a sample-barcoded 5' primer and a J-beta primer mix were used. All cDNA molecules were each tagged by a template-switch adaptor with 12 random nucleotides. TCRdb reprocessed the 5' RACE reads via MiXCR and lists one record per CDR3 protein. The sample records fewer than 900,000 distinct CDR3 sequences, 49% being singletons. This CDR3 is built from 14 residues. CDR1 DFQATT and CDR2 SNEGSKA come from the germline V gene (reference sequence). Deletions cut 0 bases from V and 10 bases from J, with 13 bases between. The V gene is TRBV20-1, the J gene TRBJ1-6, with D possibly matching TRBD1 (5 bases). This sequence was found in a woman aged 55-70 years in good health. Sequencing was done on a sample of blood. The CDR3 bases are TGCAGTGCTAGAGATCAGGGTGTAGAATCACCCCTCCACTTT. It codes for CSARDQGVESPLHF.